This T cell receptor (beta chain) was obtained from a study of T cells in narcolepsy. The wider study: Enrolled donors included narcolepsy type 1 or type 2 patients and healthy controls. Study findings and constraints: Some memory CD4+ repertoires had no autoreactive clone sequences. Blood of same and different patients, but not healthy controls, reportedly held recurring autoreactive clonotypes. HCRT-specific and TRIB2-specific autoreactive clonotypes appeared among same-patient CSF and blood CD4+ clonotypes.

Notes on this clone: The antigen remains undetermined.

Using immunoSEQ multiplex PCR, the repertoire was profiled, and TCRdb retains in-frame clones only, with some absent. The repertoire holds some 30,000 clones, roughly 83% seen once, with 0.85% to 1.3% in the top ten. The CDR3 is made up of 15 amino acids. The ends lost 3 bases at V and 8 bases at J; junction bases unmatched: 9. Germline V CDR1 and CDR2: LGHNA, YSLEER. The receptor was derived from a human donor with narcolepsy. Sequences were obtained from CD45RA- memory CD4+ T cells from PBMCs. The chain links TRBV4-3 to TRBJ2-1, with TRBD2 identical over 8 bases. CDR3 nucleotides: TGCGCCAGCAGCCACCGCCGGGAGGGCCTCTATGAGCAGTTCTTC. It is translated as CASSHRREGLYEQFF.